The entry below gives a single T cell receptor (beta chain) sequence along with its context. The source of the sample is a study of blood T cell repertoires in COVID-19. V was trimmed by 0 bases and J by 0 bases, leaving 6 bases between them. CDR3 length: 15 residues. Germline lookup yields CDR1 SGHTA and CDR2 FQGNSA. Here immunoSEQ multiplex PCR was the method, and the copy in TCRdb shows in-frame clones only, minus some. This sample has around 260,000 clones; approximately 83% occur once, and the top ten carry about 4.1%. This TCR derives from a woman aged 30 to 39 who had recovered from COVID-19. The chain links TRBV7-2 to TRBJ2-1; D gene ambiguous. Material: PBMCs or T cells enriched from blood (not recorded which). CDR3 in DNA: TGTGCCAGCAGCTTAGCGGCCAGCTCCTACAATGAGCAGTTCTTC. This gives the protein CASSLAASSYNEQFF.